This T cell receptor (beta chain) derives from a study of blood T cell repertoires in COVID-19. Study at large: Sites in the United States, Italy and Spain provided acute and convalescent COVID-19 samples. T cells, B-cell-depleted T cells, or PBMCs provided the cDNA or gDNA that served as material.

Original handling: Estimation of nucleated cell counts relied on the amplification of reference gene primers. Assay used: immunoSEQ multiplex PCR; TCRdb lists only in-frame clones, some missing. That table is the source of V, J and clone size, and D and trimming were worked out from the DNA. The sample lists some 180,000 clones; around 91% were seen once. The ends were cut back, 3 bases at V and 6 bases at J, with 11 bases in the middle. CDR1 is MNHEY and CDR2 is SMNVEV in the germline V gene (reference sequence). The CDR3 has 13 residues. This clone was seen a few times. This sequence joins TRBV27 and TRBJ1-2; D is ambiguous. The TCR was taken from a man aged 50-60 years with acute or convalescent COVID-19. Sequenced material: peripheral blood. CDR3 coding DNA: TGTGCCAGCAGTTTCCGGGAGGGAGATGGCTACACCTTC. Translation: CASSFREGDGYTF.